This T cell receptor (beta chain) was observed in a study of T cell repertoires in cytomegalovirus infection. Study-level background: Both CMV infection and a matching HLA type were indicated by public TCR beta signatures.

V lost 1 base to trimming and J lost 4 bases; unmatched junction nucleotides: 5. The CDR3 length is 15 residues. CDR1 MNHEY and CDR2 SVGAGI come from the germline V gene. One entry per CDR3 protein, called by TCRdb with MiXCR from the reads. The data hold approximately 990,000 distinct CDR3 sequences, with around 30% observed a single time. Overall study results and limits: Totalled public TCR beta family frequency picked out people who carried CMV plus the relevant HLA.

This clonotype was picked up a small number of times. Its antigen is not identified. The V and J genes are TRBV6-5 and TRBJ1-1; 8 bases map to TRBD1. The material was cultured CD8+ T cells from PBMCs, obtained from culture after CMV antigen stimulation. This clonotype was sampled from a human donor in good health (CMV status not recorded). Some clones in this sample may be carry-over from other donors' samples. For the CDR3, the DNA is TGTGCCAGCAGTTACTTTGGACAGGGAGGCACTGAAGCTTTCTTT. Translated: CASSYFGQGGTEAFF.